One T cell receptor beta chain is described in this entry. This specimen belongs to a study of T cell changes during pregnancy in multiple sclerosis. Repertoires were generated with immunoSEQ multiplex PCR, while TCRdb's copy carries only in-frame clones and drops some. The sample shows about 70,000 clones, about 94% of them seen only once. Germline values: CDR1 SGDLS, CDR2 YYNGEE. This CDR3 spans 16 amino acids. After removal of 1 base from V and 8 bases from J, the junction contained 11 bases not matched to a gene. The rearrangement links TRBV9 to TRBJ2-1; TRBD2 matches 8 bases. This clonotype originated in a female donor with multiple sclerosis, enrolled in a pregnancy study. The sample was peripheral blood, taken in the third trimester of pregnancy. The CDR3 is CASSVRGLAQKDEQFF. The CDR3 DNA is TGTGCCAGCAGCGTAAGAGGACTAGCACAAAAGGATGAGCAGTTCTTC.